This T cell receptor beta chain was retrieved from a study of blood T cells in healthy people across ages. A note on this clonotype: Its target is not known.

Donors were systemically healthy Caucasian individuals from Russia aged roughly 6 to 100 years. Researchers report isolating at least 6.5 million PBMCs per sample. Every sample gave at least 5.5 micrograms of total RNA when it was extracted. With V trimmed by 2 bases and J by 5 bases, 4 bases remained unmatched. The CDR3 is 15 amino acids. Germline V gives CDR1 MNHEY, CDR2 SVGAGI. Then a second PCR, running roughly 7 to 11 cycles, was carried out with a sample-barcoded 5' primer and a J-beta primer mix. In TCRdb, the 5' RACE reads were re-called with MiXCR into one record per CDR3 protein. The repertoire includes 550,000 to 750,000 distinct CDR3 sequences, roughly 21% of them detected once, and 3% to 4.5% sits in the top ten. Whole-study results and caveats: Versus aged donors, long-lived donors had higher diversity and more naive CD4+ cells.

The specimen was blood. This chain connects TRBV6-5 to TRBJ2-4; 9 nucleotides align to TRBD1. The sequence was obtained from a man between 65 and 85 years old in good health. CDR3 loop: CASSYLRQGENIQYF. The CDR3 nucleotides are TGTGCCAGCAGTTACCTCCGACAGGGGGAAAACATTCAGTACTTC.